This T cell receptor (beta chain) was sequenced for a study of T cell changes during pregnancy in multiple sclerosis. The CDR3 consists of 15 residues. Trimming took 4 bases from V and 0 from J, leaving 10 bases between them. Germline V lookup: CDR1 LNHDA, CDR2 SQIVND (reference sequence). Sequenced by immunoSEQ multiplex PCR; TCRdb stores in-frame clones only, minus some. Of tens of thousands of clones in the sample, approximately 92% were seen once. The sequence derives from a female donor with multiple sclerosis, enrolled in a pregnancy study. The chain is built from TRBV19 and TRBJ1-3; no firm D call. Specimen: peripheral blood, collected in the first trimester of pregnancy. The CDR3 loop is CASSTRWFSGNTIYF. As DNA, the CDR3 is TGTGCCAGTAGTACCCGGTGGTTCTCTGGAAACACCATATATTTT.